This paragraph reports one TCR beta chain. The specificity of this receptor is unknown. Per-base quality was not reported, and no clone a single base away is much larger than it. Measured from the cysteine to the phenylalanine, the CDR3 is 15 residues long. The sequence is cut down to CDR3 DNA, 45 bases in frame from base 1. The CDR1 and CDR2 encoded by the germline V gene are MNHEY and SVGEGT. A distance of 16 bases separates the germline ends of V and J, which lose 5 bases and 2 bases respectively. Enrolling through a virtual design, the prospective study's participants ranged in age from roughly 18 to 89 years and lived across about two dozen United States geographic areas. Cohort assignment in the prospective study relied on participant-reported clinical history from a screening survey and a study questionnaire. In the prospective study, mobile phlebotomists collected whole blood, serum and a nasopharyngeal or oropharyngeal swab from each participant. Prospective study participants could optionally give additional blood draws and questionnaires over an approximately 2-month period. Prospective study blood samples were shipped either frozen or at room temperature before DNA extraction.

This specimen belongs to a study of blood T cell repertoires in COVID-19 (dated by TCRdb to 2018 to 2020). Turning to the overall study: Samples covering the acute and convalescent phases of COVID-19 were provided by collaborators in the United States, Italy and Spain. Nearly every sample came with metadata listing a de-identified subject ID, COVID-19 status, age in years and sex. Deeply sampled blood TCRbeta repertoires from subjects exposed to, actively infected with, or recovered from COVID-19 were included in the dataset. Where HLA class I and class II types were available, the types were taken from metadata supplied by the sample provider, not from assay-based typing. The material from the prospective study consisted of cDNA or gDNA derived from T cells, B-cell-depleted T cells, or PBMCs. Samples came from the ongoing ImmuneRACE study (first 160 participants) plus 1,254 subjects from 6 global collaborators. A freely available public database, intended as a resource for researchers studying the immune response to SARS-CoV-2, is where the repertoires were released. Overall results and qualifications from the work: Clinical and demographic metadata were provided uncurated, with the amount varying by source and participant.

The immunoSEQ Assay, a bias-controlled multiplex PCR, was used to amplify TCRbeta CDR3 regions from genomic DNA. Per the source publication's procedure: The number of nucleated cells in each sample was estimated from the amplification of reference gene primers within the assay. To quantify the absolute abundance of each unique TCRbeta CDR3 rearrangement, sequence reads were collapsed and filtered. Productive Simpson clonality was computed per sample as the square root of Simpson's diversity index over productive rearrangements. The immuneACCESS repertoire file appears here via TCRdb, limited to in-frame rearrangements. These files lack a portion of the clones; in checked studies, under half of the deficit traces to unresolved V genes, and the cause of the others is not known. The V and J calls and clone size were taken over from that table, and D and trimming were inferred from the DNA. The sample table holds fewer than 250,000 clones, of which 75% to 85% were seen once. The top ten constitute 9.1% of the sample.

Rearrangement joined TRBV6-2 or TRBV6-3 to TRBJ2-7, with a tentative D gene TRBD2 over 5 matching bases. Sequencing used PBMCs or T cells enriched from blood (not recorded which). This TCR came from a woman between 50 and 59 years old with acute COVID-19. The DNA reads as follows: TGTGCCAGCAGTGAGGGAGTGCGGTCTACCTACGAGCAGTACTTC. Its translation reads: CASSEGVRSTYEQYF.